This TCR beta chain was recorded in a study of graft-versus-host responses after intestinal transplantation. The wider study: The study gave all recipients anti-thymocyte globulin induction, then tacrolimus and steroids for 2 to 3 years.

TCRdb's copy holds only in-frame clones and misses some; the assay was immunoSEQ multiplex PCR. The sample consists of about 61,000 clones, 90% to 95% of them appearing once. Worth noting for this clone: Antigen specificity is unknown.

The CDR3 has 15 residues. Germline CDR1 and CDR2: SGHRS and YFSETQ. V lost 0 bases and J lost 6; bases outside the gene matches: 6. Notes on the study in general: Researchers found GvH clones in recipient marrow, and some showed up first in ileum or blood. Graft-donor T cell macrochimerism in patients accompanied high graft-versus-host to host-versus-graft clonal ratios in allografts. Early after transplant, HvG clones declined as circulating GvH clones peaked.

This chain uses TRBV5-1 with TRBJ2-7; TRBD1 matches 10 bases. The sequence was collected from a human donor who was the organ donor for an intestinal transplant. The sequencing used unstimulated CD4+ T cells sorted from spleen or lymph node cells, collected before transplant. Here the CDR3 reads CASSLVRQGASEQYF. The CDR3 DNA sequence: TGCGCCAGCAGCTTGGTGCGACAGGGGGCAAGCGAGCAGTACTTC.